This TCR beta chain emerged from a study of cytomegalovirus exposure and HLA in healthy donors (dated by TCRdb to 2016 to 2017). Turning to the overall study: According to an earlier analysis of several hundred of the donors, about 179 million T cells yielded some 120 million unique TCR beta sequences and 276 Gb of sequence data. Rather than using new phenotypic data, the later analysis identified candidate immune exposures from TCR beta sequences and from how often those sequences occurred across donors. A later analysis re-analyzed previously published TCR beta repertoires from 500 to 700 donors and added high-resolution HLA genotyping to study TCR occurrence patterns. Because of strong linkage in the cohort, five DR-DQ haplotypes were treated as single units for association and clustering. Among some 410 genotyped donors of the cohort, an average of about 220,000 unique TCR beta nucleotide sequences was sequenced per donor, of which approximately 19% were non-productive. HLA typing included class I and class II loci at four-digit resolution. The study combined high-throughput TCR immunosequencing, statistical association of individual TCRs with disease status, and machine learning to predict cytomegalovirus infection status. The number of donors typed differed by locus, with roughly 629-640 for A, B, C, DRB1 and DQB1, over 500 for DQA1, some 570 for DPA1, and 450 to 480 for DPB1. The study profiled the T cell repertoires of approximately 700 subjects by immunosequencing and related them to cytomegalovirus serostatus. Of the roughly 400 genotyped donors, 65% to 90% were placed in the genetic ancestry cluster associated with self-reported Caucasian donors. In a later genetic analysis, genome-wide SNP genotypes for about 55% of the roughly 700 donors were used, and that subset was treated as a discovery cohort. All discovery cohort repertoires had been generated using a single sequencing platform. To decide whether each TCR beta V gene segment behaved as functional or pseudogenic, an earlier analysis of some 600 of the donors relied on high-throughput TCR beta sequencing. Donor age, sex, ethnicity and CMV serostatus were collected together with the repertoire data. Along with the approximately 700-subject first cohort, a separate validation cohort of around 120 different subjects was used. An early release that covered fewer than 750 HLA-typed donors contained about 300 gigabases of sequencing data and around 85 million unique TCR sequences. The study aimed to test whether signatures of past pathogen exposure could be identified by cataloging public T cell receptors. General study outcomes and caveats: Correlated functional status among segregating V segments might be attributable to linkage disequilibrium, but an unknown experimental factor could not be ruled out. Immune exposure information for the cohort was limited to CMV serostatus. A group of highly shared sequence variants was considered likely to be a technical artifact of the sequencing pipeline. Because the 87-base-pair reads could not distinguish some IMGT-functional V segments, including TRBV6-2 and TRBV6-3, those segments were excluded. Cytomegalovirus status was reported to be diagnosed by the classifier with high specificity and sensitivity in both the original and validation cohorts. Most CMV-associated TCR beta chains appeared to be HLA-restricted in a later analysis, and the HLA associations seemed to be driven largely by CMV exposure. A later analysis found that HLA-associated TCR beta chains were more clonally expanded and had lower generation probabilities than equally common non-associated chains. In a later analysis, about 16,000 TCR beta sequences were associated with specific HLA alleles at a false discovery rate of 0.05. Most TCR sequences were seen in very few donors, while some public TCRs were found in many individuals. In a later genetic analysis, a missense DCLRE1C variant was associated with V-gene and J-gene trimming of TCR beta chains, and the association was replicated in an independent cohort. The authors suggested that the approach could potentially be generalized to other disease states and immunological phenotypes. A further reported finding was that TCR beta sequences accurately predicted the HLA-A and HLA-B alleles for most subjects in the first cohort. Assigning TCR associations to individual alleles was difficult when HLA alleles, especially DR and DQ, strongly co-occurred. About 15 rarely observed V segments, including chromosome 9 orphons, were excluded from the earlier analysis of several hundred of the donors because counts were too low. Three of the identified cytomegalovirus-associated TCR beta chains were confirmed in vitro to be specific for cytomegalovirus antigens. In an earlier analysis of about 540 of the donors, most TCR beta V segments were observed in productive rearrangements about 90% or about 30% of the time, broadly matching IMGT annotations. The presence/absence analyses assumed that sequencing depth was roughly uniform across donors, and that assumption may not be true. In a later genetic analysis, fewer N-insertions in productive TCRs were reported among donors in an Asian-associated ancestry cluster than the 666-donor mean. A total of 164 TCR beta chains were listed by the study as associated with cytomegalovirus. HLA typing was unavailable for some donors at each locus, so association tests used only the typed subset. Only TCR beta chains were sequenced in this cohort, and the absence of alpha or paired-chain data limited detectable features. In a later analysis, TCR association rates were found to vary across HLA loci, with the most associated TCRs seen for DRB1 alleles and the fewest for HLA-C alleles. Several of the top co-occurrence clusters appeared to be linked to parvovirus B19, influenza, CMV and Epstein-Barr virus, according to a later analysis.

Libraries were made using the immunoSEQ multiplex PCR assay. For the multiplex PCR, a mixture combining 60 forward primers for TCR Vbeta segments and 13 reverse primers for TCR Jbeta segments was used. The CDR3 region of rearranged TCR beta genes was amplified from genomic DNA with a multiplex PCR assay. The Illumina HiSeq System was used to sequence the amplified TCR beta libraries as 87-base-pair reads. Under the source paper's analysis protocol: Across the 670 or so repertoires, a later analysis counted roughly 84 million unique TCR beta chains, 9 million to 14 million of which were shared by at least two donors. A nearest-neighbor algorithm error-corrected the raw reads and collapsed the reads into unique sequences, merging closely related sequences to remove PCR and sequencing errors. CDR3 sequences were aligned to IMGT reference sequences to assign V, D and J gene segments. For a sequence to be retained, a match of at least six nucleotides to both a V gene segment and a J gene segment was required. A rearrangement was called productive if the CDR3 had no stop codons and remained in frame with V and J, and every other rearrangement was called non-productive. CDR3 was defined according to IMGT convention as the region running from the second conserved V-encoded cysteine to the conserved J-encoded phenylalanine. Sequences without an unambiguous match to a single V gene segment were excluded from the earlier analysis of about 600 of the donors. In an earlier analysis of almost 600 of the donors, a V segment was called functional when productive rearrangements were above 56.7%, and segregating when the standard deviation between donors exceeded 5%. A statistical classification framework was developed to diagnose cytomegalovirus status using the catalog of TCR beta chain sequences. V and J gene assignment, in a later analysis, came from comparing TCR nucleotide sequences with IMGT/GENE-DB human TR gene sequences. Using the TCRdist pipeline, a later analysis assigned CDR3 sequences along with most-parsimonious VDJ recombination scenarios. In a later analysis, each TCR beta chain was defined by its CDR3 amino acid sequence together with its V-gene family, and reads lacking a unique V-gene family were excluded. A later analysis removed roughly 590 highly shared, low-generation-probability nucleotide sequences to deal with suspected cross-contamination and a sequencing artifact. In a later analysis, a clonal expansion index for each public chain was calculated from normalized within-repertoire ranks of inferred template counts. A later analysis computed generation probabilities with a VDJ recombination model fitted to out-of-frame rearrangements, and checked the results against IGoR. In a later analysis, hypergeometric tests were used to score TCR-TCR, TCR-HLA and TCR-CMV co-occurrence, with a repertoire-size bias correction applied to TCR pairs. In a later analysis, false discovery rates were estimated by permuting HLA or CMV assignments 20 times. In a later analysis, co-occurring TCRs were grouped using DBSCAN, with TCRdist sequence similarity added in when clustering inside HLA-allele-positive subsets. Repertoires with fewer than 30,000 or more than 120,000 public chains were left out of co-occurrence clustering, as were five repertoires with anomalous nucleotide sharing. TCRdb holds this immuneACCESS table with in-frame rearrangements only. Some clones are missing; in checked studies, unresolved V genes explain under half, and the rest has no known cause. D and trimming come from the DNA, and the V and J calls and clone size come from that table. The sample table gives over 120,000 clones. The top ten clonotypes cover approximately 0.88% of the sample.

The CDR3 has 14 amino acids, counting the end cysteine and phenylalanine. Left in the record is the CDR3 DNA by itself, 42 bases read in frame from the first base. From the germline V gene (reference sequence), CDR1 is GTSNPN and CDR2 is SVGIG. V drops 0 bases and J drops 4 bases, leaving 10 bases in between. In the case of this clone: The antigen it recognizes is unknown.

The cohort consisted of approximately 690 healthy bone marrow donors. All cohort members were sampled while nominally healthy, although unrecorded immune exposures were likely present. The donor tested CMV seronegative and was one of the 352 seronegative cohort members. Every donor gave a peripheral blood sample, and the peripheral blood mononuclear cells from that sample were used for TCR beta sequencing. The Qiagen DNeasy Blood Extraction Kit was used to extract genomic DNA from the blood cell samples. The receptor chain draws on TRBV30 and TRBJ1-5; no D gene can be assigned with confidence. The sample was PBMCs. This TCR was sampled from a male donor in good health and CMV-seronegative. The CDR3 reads CAWSVGGTNQPQHF. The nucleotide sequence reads TGTGCCTGGAGTGTAGGCGGCACGAATCAGCCCCAGCATTTT.